The 19 T cell receptor beta chains below all came from one sample that was sequenced in a study of molecular identifiers for immune sequencing clone quantification. TCRdb passed the PCR reads through MiXCR, listing each CDR3 protein once. The sample has about 60,000 distinct CDR3 sequences, about 17% seen once. The sequencing input was naive CD8+ T cells from blood, with Jurkat cell RNA spiked in. Subset of the sample: FACS-sorted CD8+CD4-CCR7+CD45RA+ naive T cells. Every receptor here comes from a human donor in good health. Some libraries in this study had Jurkat cell RNA spiked in.

The sample holds a few counts of this clonotype. A read error may explain this, as a much larger clone is one base away. The conserved phenylalanine or tryptophan is not found at the CDR3 terminus, so this likely reflects a read error. The DNA is left out, because the CDR3 cannot be placed on it with certainty; the CDR3 is given as TCRdb lists it. The chain is built from TRBV3-2 and TRBJ1-2; the table's D call, TRBD1, was not checked against the DNA. TRBV3-2 counts as a pseudogene. The CDR3 region is 10 residues in length, termini included. The CDR3 loop is CACPGGGYTL.

As to this clonotype: A much larger clone is a single base away; this may be a read error. The chain joins TRBV28 to TRBJ2-7, with D hard to call. From germline, CDR1 is MDHEN and CDR2 SYDVKM. V was pared by 6 bases and J by 2 bases, with 17 bases between. The CDR3 has 15 amino acids. The CDR3 here is CASSHHEAQTYEQYF. The CDR3 DNA reads as TGTGCCAGCAGCCACCACGAGGCGCAAACCTACGAGCAGTACTTC. Looking up the rest from reference TRBV28 and TRBJ2-7 gives the full variable domain: DVKVTQSSRYLVKRTGEKVFLECVQDMDHENMFWYRQDPGLGLRLIYFSYDVKMKEKGDIPEGYSVSREKKERFSLILESASTNQTSMYLCASSHHEAQTYEQYFGPGTRLTVT.

There are many counts of this clonotype. The V and J genes are TRBV2 and TRBJ2-5, with D tentatively TRBD1 (6 bases). This CDR3 contains 16 residues. The V end was cut by 8 bases, the J end by 0 bases, with 19 bases between. Germline loops: CDR1 SNHLY, CDR2 FYNNEI. The CDR3 protein is CASSLRDTRYQETQYF. The CDR3 region has the DNA TGTGCCAGCTCCCTCCGGGACACCAGGTACCAAGAGACCCAGTACTTC.

The chain links TRBV7-9 to TRBJ1-1; D ambiguous. Per germline, CDR1 SEHNR and CDR2 FQNEAQ (reference sequence). This CDR3 is 13 amino acids long. The V end lost 5 bases, the J end lost 3 bases, and 10 bases lay between the germline ends. In nucleotides, the CDR3 is TGTGCCAGCAGCCCTTTGGGAGACACTGAAGCTTTCTTT. It specifies CASSPLGDTEAFF.

This clonotype was seen repeatedly, ten times or more. The V and J genes are TRBV30 and TRBJ2-1, with D unresolved. This CDR3 has 9 residues. The V end was cut by 5 bases, the J end by 6 bases, with 2 bases between. Germline CDR1 is GTSNPN and CDR2 is SVGIG (reference sequence). CDR3 loop: CAWGNEQFF. The CDR3 coding sequence is TGTGCCTGGGGCAATGAGCAGTTCTTC.

With regard to this clonotype: The conserved phenylalanine or tryptophan is not found at the CDR3 terminus, so this likely reflects a read error. This chain links TRBV28 with TRBJ1-2, with D possibly TRBD1 on 6 matching bases. V lost 5 bases and J lost 2, with 9 bases in between. Germline CDR1 MDHEN, CDR2 SYDVKM. The CDR3 extends over 13 amino acids. The CDR3 reads CASSPTGNYGYTL. The CDR3 DNA sequence: TGTGCCAGCAGTCCAACAGGGAACTATGGCTACACCTTA.

As for this clonotype: Being one base from a much bigger clone, this may be a read error. The J gene is TRBJ1-1, the V gene TRBV19; D is undetermined. The CDR3 extends over 15 amino acids. V lost 1 base and J lost 1, with 10 bases in between. Germline CDR1 reads LNHDA; CDR2 reads SQIVND (reference sequence). As DNA, the CDR3 is TGTGCCAGTAGTATAGGAGCGGAGGGGAACACTGAAGCTTTCTTT. The encoded protein is CASSIGAEGNTEAFF.

V is TRBV28 and J is TRBJ2-7; 11 nucleotides agree with TRBD2. CDR3 size: 11 residues. The V gene's germline CDR1 is MDHEN and CDR2 SYDVKM. The CDR3 DNA follows: TGTACGACTAGCGGGAACTACGAGCAGTACTTC. This sequence encodes CTTSGNYEQYF.

On this clonotype: A clone one base away is much larger, so this may be a read error. V and J are TRBV27 and TRBJ1-6; a weak D match, TRBD1 (6 bases). Germline V gene lookup returns CDR1 MNHEY and CDR2 SMNVEV (reference sequence). This CDR3 spans 14 amino acids. Trimming shortened V by 7 bases and J by 10 bases, and 17 bases separated the two germline ends. CDR3 loop: CASTRGTGSSPLHF. In DNA form, the CDR3 reads TGTGCCAGCACCAGGGGAACTGGTTCCTCACCCCTCCACTTT.

This clonotype was seen ten or more times. This chain uses TRBV4-3 with TRBJ2-5, with a possible D match to TRBD2 (5 bases). Deletions cut 4 bases from V and 3 bases from J, with 12 bases between. CDR1 and CDR2 from the germline V gene are LGHNA and YSLEER. The CDR3 sequence is 14 residues long. Written as DNA, the CDR3 is TGCGCCAGCAGCCCTCTAACCGGGGAAGAGACCCAGTACTTC. This translates into CASSPLTGEETQYF.

This clonotype has more than one count but fewer than ten. A much larger clone is a single base away; this may be a read error. This chain joins TRBV28 and TRBJ1-3, with TRBD1 as a possible D gene (6 bases). Germline-derived CDR1 and CDR2 are MDHEN and SYDVKM. The CDR3 length is 15 residues. V dropped 2 bases and J dropped 3 bases, with 11 bases sitting between them. Here the CDR3 reads CASSLSRGHGNTIYF. In DNA form, the CDR3 reads TGTGCCAGCAGTTTAAGTCGGGGGCATGGAAACACCATATATTTT.

This clonotype appeared many times. The chain couples TRBV13 to TRBJ2-5; tentatively, D is TRBD2 (5 bases). The germline V and J ends were trimmed by 0 bases and 3 bases, with 5 bases remaining between them. Germline V gene lookup returns CDR1 PRHDT and CDR2 FYEKMQ (reference sequence). The CDR3 has 13 residues. CDR3 DNA: TGTGCCAGCAGCTTAGGACTAGAAGAGACCCAGTACTTC. Its protein product is CASSLGLEETQYF.

Many counts were recorded for this clonotype. The J gene is TRBJ1-4, the V gene TRBV11-3, with 9 bases that match TRBD1. This CDR3 has 15 residues. V was pared by 5 bases and J by 0 bases, with 1 base of the junction left unmatched. CDR1 and CDR2 from the germline V gene are SGHNT and YENEEA. The CDR3 reads CASSRTGATNEKLFF. CDR3 nucleotide sequence: TGTGCCAGCAGCCGGACAGGGGCAACTAATGAAAAACTGTTTTTT.

This clonotype was counted ten times or more. The V gene is TRBV7-6, the J gene TRBJ2-7, with TRBD2 matching 9 bases. This CDR3 has 14 residues. After removal of 5 bases from V and 6 bases from J, the junction contained 8 bases not matched to a gene. Germline-derived CDR1 and CDR2 are SGHVS and FNYEAQ. CDR3 in DNA: TGTGCCAGCAGCCTATCGGGACTAGCCTCCGAGCAGTACTTC. It encodes CASSLSGLASEQYF.

The rearrangement joins TRBV27 to TRBJ2-7; 7 bases match TRBD1. V was pared by 0 bases and J by 5 bases, with 4 bases of the junction left unmatched. Per the germline V gene, CDR1 is MNHEY and CDR2 is SMNVEV (reference sequence). This CDR3 comprises 14 residues. In DNA form, the CDR3 reads TGTGCCAGCAGTTTATCGAGACAGGGCAACGAGCAGTACTTC. It encodes CASSLSRQGNEQYF.

A single count supports this clonotype. Relative to the germline gene, one junction end is altered; a read error may explain this. The chain recombines TRBV3-1 with TRBJ1-1; 7 bases agree with TRBD1. The CDR3 consists of 17 residues. Germline-derived CDR1 and CDR2 are LGHDT and YNNKEL (reference sequence). CDR3 residues: CASSQEDKGAGDTEAFF. CDR3 DNA: TGTGCCAGCAGCCAGGAGGACAAGGGGGCAGGGGACACAGAAGCTTTCTTT.

V is TRBV4-2 and J is TRBJ2-2; 7 bases map to TRBD2. Germline CDR1 reads LGHNA; CDR2 reads YNFKEQ. J was trimmed by 6 bases and V by 0 bases; bases with no gene match: 1. This CDR3 has 14 residues. Here the CDR3 DNA reads TGTGCCAGCAGCCAAGATCGGGGGGCCGGGGAGCTGTTTTTT. This encodes CASSQDRGAGELFF.

This clonotype was counted a few times. CDR3 sequence reads: CASSKAWQEVTYEQYF. DNA for the CDR3: TGTGCCAGCAGCAAAGCATGGCAGGAAGTTACCTACGAGCAGTACTTC. This chain uses TRBV21-1 with TRBJ2-7. TRBV21-1 is shown as a pseudogene. CDR3 length: 16 residues.

This clonotype was detected ten times or more. V is TRBV20-1 and J is TRBJ2-7; D is ambiguous. CDR1 and CDR2 (germline): DFQATT, SNEGSKA (reference sequence). The CDR3 sequence is 12 residues long. V was pared by 0 bases and J by 1 base, with 4 bases between. CDR3 DNA sequence: TGCAGTGCTAGAGATTGGTCCTACGAGCAGTACTTC. It codes for CSARDWSYEQYF.